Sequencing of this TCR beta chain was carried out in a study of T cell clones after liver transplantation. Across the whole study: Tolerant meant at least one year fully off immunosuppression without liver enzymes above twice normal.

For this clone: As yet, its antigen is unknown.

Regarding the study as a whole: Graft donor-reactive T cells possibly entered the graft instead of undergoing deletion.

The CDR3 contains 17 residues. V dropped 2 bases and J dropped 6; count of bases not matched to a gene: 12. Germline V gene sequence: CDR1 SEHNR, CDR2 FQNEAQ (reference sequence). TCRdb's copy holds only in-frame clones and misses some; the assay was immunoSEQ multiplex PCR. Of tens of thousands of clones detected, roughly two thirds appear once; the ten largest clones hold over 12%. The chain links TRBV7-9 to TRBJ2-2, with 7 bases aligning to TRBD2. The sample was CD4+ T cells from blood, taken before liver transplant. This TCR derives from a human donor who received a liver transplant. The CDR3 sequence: CASSLSLGLADPGELFF. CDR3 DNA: TGTGCCAGCAGCTTAAGCCTTGGCCTAGCGGACCCCGGGGAGCTGTTTTTT.